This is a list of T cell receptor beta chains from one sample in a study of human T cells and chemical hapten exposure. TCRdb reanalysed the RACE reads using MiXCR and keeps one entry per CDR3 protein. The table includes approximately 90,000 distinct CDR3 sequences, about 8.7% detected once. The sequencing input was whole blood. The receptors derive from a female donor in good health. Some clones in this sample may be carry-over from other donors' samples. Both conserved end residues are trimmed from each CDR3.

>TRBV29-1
SVDGRQNNNYGYT
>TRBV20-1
SARDTGEWTQY
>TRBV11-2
ASSPLGQGYNEQF
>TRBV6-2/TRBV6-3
ASSSPASGDPYEQY
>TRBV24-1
ATSELGEDTQY
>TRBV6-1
ASSGARILANTEAF
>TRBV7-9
ASSSGRKDEQF
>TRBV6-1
ASRKDRGRFISDTEAF
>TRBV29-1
SVRESGRAPGEQF
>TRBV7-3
ASSPLGDRGNEQF
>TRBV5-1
ASSPGGLAGVRNEQF
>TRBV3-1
ASGTDTQY
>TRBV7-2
ASSLGTVLEQY
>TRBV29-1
SVEARLSPDTQY
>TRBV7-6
ASSYLRGRTGELF
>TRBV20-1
SERTFSYEQY
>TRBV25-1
ASSDPGAGGYT
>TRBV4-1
ASSQGYSGLAGGGETQY
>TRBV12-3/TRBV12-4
ASRRTSGRANEQF
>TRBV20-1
GGRLNEKLF
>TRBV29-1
SVWGQGWTEAF
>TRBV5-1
ANSLGTVATNEKLF
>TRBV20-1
SARRTSGTGELF
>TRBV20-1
SASLIGRVSTDTQY
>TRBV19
ARGEGVTNEKLF
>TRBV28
ASSSGTGNEKLF
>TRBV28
ASSGTGTGLSGAF
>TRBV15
ATSRDLAESTDTQY
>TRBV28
ASSLIRRGQPQH
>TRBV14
ASSHFFGPRTDTQY
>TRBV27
ASSLHFGTEQF